This TCR beta chain was captured in a study of blood T cell repertoires in COVID-19 (dated by TCRdb to about 2020). Background on the whole study: Samples covering the acute and convalescent phases of COVID-19 were provided by collaborators in the United States, Italy and Spain. The prospective study material was composed of cDNA or gDNA derived from T cells, B-cell-depleted T cells, or PBMCs. Deeply sampled blood TCRbeta repertoires from subjects exposed to, actively infected with, or recovered from COVID-19 were included in the dataset. The repertoires were released in a freely available public database intended as a resource for research on the immune response to SARS-CoV-2. The samples were drawn from two sources: the first 160 participants of the ongoing ImmuneRACE study, and 1,200 or so subjects contributed by 6 global collaborators. Nearly every sample came with metadata listing a de-identified subject ID, COVID-19 status, age in years and sex. Where available, HLA class I and class II types were obtained from metadata supplied by the sample provider rather than from assay-based typing.

The collaborating institutions used their own protocols to collect whole blood in K2EDTA tubes. For TCRbeta analysis, collaborators shipped samples as frozen whole blood, isolated PBMCs, or DNA extracted from either of those sample types. Remarks on this clone: Its antigen is currently not known. There are no base qualities to consult, and no much larger clone falls within one base.

The immunoSEQ Assay, a bias-controlled multiplex PCR, was used to amplify TCRbeta CDR3 regions from genomic DNA. The paper's processing steps were these. The number of nucleated cells in each sample was estimated by amplification of reference gene primers within the assay. To quantify the absolute abundance of each unique TCRbeta CDR3 rearrangement, sequence reads were collapsed and filtered. For each sample, productive Simpson clonality was calculated as the square root of Simpson's diversity index over productive rearrangements. TCRdb obtained this table from immuneACCESS and retained in-frame rearrangements with V and J assigned. These tables miss some clones; where compared with another copy, unresolved V genes account for less than half of the shortfall, and the remainder is unexplained. The V and J calls and the clone size are those of that table, but D and trimming were determined from the DNA. The sample includes some 350,000 clones, with around 83% observed a single time. Of the sample, 2.5% to 3% is held by the ten largest clones.

Overall results and qualifications from the work: The quantity of clinical and demographic metadata differed by source and by participant and was supplied without curation.

The sequence derives from a man aged 25-40 years with active or convalescent COVID-19. The sample consisted of peripheral blood.

The CDR3: CASSEPGVGNTEAFF. In nucleotide form, the sequence is TGCGCCAGCAGCGAACCAGGGGTAGGGAACACTGAAGCTTTCTTT. The V and J segments used are TRBV5-1 and TRBJ1-1; D gene: possibly TRBD1, on 6 matching bases. A distance of 14 bases separates the germline ends of V and J, which lose 4 bases and 1 base respectively. The germline V gene gives CDR1 as SGHRS and CDR2 as YFSETQ. Measured from the cysteine to the phenylalanine, the CDR3 is 15 residues long. Just the 45-base CDR3 DNA is kept, in frame starting at base 1. Where the CDR3 stops, the reference TRBV5-1 and TRBJ1-1 genes take over; the full variable domain is KAGVTQTPRYLIKTRGQQVTLSCSPISGHRSVSWYQQTPGQGLQFLFEYFSETQRNKGNFPGRFSGRQFSNSRSEMNVSTLELGDSALYLCASSEPGVGNTEAFFGQGTRLTVV.